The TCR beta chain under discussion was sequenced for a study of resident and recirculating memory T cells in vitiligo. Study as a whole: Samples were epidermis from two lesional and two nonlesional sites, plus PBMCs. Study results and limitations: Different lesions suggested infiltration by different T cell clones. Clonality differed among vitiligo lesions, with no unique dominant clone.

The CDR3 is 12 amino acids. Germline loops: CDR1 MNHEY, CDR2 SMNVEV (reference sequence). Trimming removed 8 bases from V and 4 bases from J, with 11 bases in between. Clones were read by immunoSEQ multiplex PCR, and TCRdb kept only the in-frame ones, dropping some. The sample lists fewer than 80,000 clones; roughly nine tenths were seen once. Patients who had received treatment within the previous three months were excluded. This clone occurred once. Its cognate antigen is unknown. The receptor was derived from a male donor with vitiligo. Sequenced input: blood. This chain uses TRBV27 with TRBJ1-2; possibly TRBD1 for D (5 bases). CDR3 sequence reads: CASRSGGYGYTF. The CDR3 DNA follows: TGTGCCAGCCGCTCCGGGGGCTATGGCTACACCTTC.